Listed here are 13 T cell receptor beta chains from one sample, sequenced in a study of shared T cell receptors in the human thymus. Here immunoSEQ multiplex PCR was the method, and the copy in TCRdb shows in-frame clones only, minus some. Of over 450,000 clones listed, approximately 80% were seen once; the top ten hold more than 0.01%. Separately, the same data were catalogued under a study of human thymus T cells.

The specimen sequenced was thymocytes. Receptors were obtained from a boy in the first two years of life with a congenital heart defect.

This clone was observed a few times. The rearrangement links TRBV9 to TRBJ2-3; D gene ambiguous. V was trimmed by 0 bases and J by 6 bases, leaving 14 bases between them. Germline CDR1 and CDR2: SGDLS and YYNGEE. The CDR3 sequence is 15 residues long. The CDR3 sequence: CASSVDLQRGDTQYF. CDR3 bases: TGTGCCAGCAGCGTAGACCTGCAGAGAGGCGATACGCAGTATTTT.

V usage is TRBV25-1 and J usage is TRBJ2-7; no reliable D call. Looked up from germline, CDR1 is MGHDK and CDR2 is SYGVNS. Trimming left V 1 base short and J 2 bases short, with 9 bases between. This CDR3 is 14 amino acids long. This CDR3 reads CASSESGEAYEQYF. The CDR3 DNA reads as TGTGCCAGCAGTGAATCCGGAGAAGCCTACGAGCAGTACTTC.

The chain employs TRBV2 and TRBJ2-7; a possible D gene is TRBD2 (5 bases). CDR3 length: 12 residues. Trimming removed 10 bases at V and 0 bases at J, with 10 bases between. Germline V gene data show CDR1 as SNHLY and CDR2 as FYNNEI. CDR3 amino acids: CATRRDSYEQYF. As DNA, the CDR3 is TGTGCCACCCGACGGGACTCCTACGAGCAGTACTTC.

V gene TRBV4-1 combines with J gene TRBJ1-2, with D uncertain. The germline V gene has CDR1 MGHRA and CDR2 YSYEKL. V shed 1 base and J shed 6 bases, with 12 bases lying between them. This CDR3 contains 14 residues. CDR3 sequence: CASSQVPTADGYTF. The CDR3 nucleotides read TGCGCCAGCAGCCAAGTCCCAACTGCTGATGGCTACACCTTC.

The DNA for the CDR3 is TGCGCCAGCAGTCCCCCCCCACTAGCGGAGGGGCTTTACCAAGAGACCCAGTACTTC. Encoded protein: CASSPPPLAEGLYQETQYF. The chain couples TRBV5-1 to TRBJ2-5, with 8 bases identical to TRBD2. J lost 0 bases, V lost 5 bases, and 18 bases had no gene match. CDR1 is SGHRS and CDR2 is YFSETQ in the germline V gene. The CDR3 extends over 19 amino acids.

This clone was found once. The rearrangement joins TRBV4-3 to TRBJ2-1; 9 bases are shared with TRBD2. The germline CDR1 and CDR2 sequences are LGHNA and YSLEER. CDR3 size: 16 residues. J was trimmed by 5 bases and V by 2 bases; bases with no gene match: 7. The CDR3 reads CASSQFPSGNNNEQFF. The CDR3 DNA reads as TGCGCCAGCAGCCAATTCCCTAGCGGGAACAACAATGAGCAGTTCTTC.

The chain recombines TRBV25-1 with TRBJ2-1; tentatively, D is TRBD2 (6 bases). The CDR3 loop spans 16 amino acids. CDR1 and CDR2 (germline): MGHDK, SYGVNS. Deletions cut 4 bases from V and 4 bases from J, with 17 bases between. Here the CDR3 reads CASSVAGGVLYNEQFF. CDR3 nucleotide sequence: TGTGCCAGCAGTGTAGCCGGGGGAGTCCTATACAATGAGCAGTTCTTC.

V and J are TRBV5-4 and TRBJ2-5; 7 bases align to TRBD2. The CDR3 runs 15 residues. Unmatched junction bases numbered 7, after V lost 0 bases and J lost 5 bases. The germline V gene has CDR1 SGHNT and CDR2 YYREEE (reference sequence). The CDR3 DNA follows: TGTGCCAGCAGCTTGGGTACTACTAGCGCCGAGACCCAGTACTTC. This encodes CASSLGTTSAETQYF.

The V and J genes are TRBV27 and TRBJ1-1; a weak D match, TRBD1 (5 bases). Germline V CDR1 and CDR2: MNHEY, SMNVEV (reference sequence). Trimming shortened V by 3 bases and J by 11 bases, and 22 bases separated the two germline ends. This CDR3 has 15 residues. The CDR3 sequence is CASSLTLGRAWKAFF. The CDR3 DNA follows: TGTGCCAGCAGTTTGACCCTCGGCAGGGCATGGAAGGCTTTCTTT.

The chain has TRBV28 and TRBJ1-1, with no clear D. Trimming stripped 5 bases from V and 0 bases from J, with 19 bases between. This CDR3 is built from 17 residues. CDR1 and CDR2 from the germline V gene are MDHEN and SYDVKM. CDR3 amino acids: CASSPLPLQEVNTEAFF. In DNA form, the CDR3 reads TGTGCCAGCAGTCCCCTTCCGTTGCAGGAAGTGAACACTGAAGCTTTCTTT.

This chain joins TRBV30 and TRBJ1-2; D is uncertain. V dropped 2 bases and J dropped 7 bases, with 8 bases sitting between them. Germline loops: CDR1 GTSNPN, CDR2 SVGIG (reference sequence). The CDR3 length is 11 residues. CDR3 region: CAWSYEGGYTF. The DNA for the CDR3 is TGTGCCTGGAGTTACGAGGGTGGCTACACCTTC.

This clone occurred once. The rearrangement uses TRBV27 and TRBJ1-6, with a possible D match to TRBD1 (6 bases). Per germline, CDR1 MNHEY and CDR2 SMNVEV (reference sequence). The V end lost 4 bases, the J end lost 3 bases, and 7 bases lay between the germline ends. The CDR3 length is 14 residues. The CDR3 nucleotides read TGTGCCAGCAGTTCGACAGGCTATAATTCACCCCTCCACTTT. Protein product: CASSSTGYNSPLHF.

The CDR3 protein is CASSLRGHNYNEQFF. CDR3 DNA: TGTGCCAGCAGCCTAAGGGGACACAACTACAATGAGCAGTTCTTC. V gene TRBV11-2 combines with J gene TRBJ2-1; tentatively, D is TRBD1 (6 bases). Germline-derived CDR1 and CDR2 are SGHAT and FQNNGV. The CDR3 sequence is 15 residues long. V lost 5 bases and J 3 bases, leaving 14 bases between the germline ends.